A selection of T cell receptor beta chains follows, all from one sample in a study of blood T cell repertoires in COVID-19. The method was immunoSEQ multiplex PCR; TCRdb's version includes in-frame clones alone and lacks a portion of them. The data show more than 85,000 clones, 80% to 90% seen once. Sequenced input: peripheral blood. All receptors derive from a woman aged 70 to 79 with acute or convalescent COVID-19. The CDR3 runs from the conserved cysteine through the conserved F or W. The D gene is left open where the match is weak. The size entry is marked missing in some rows and otherwise reads once, few, many or a size class.

>TRBV3-1/TRBV3-2|TRBD1|TRBJ2-3|.
CASSKRQGHGSTDTQYF
TGTGCCAGCAGCAAACGACAGGGCCATGGGTCCACAGATACGCAGTATTTT
>TRBV30|.|TRBJ2-7|few
CAWSVQGGLVPEQYF
TGTGCCTGGAGCGTACAGGGCGGTCTAGTCCCCGAGCAGTACTTC
>TRBV6-5|.|TRBJ1-2|.
CASRGGRVLYGYTF
TGTGCCAGCAGGGGCGGCAGGGTACTCTATGGCTACACCTTC
>TRBV5-1|TRBD1|TRBJ1-1|.
CASSAAPGQGNTEAFF
TGCGCCAGCAGCGCAGCCCCGGGACAGGGGAACACTGAAGCTTTCTTT
>TRBV5-1|.|TRBJ2-1|.
CASSLATGSYNEQFF
TGCGCCAGCAGCTTGGCAACAGGGAGCTACAATGAGCAGTTCTTC
>TRBV30|TRBD1|TRBJ1-2|.
CAWSVGTGYGYTF
TGTGCCTGGAGTGTGGGGACAGGGTATGGCTACACCTTC
>TRBV28|TRBD2|TRBJ2-7|.
CASSLTSASYEQYF
TGTGCCAGCAGTTTGACTAGCGCATCCTACGAGCAGTACTTC
>TRBV28|.|TRBJ1-4|.
CATVTGPPEKLFF
TGTGCCACCGTAACAGGCCCGCCTGAAAAACTGTTTTTT
>TRBV19|.|TRBJ2-5|.
CASSVGTVQETQYF
TGTGCCAGTAGTGTGGGGACTGTCCAAGAGACCCAGTACTTC
>TRBV4-1|.|TRBJ2-1|few
CASSQEGVAYNEQFF
TGCGCCAGCAGCCAAGAAGGGGTTGCCTACAATGAGCAGTTCTTC
>TRBV11-3|.|TRBJ2-3|.
CASSLYPGDTQYF
TGTGCCAGCAGCCTATACCCCGGAGATACGCAGTATTTT
>TRBV19|.|TRBJ2-1|.
CASSIYEAGDNEQFF
TGTGCCAGTAGTATTTACGAAGCCGGAGACAATGAGCAGTTCTTC
>TRBV5-1|TRBD1|TRBJ2-1|.
CASSLDPTGKGNEQFF
TGCGCCAGCAGCTTGGACCCGACAGGGAAAGGGAATGAGCAGTTCTTC
>TRBV5-4|TRBD2|TRBJ2-7|few
CASSVGGGAGGIYEQYF
TGTGCCAGCAGCGTGGGAGGCGGGGCGGGAGGGATATACGAGCAGTACTTC
>TRBV7-7|.|TRBJ2-1|.
CASSHGQSSYNEQFF
TGTGCTAGCAGCCACGGACAGAGCTCCTACAATGAGCAGTTCTTC
>TRBV9|.|TRBJ2-7|.
CASSAAIYSEQYF
TGTGCCAGCAGCGCCGCTATTTACAGTGAGCAGTACTTC
>TRBV7-3|TRBD1|TRBJ1-4|.
CASSFRGLGEKLFF
TGTGCCAGCAGTTTTAGGGGGCTGGGTGAAAAACTGTTTTTT
>TRBV7-2|.|TRBJ2-7|.
CASSPGVLQEQYF
TGTGCCAGCAGCCCGGGGGTACTCCAGGAGCAGTACTTC
>TRBV19|.|TRBJ2-1|.
CASSLRGGTYNEQFF
TGTGCCAGTAGTCTACGCGGGGGCACCTACAATGAGCAGTTCTTC
>TRBV6-1|.|TRBJ2-5|.
CASSLDRAGGTQYF
TGTGCCAGCAGCCTCGACAGGGCGGGGGGGACCCAGTACTTC
>TRBV5-1|.|TRBJ1-1|.
CASSLTGTGTEAFF
TGCGCCAGCAGCTTGACAGGAACTGGCACTGAAGCTTTCTTT
>TRBV10-3|.|TRBJ1-2|.
CAISGIGRDYGYTF
TGTGCCATCAGTGGGATCGGCAGGGACTATGGCTACACCTTC
>TRBV7-2|TRBD2|TRBJ2-2|.
CASSSTSGGSTGELFF
TGTGCCAGCAGCTCCACTAGCGGGGGTTCCACCGGGGAGCTGTTTTTT
>TRBV3-1/TRBV3-2|TRBD1|TRBJ1-2|once
CASSPGGNYGYTF
TGTGCCAGCAGCCCAGGGGGCAACTATGGCTACACCTTC
>TRBV2|TRBD1|TRBJ1-5|.
CASRKDRVSNQPQHF
TGTGCCAGCAGGAAGGACAGGGTTAGCAATCAGCCCCAGCATTTT
>TRBV30|.|TRBJ1-2|.
CAWRPAAGYTF
TGTGCCTGGAGGCCCGCGGCCGGCTACACCTTC
>TRBV28|TRBD1|TRBJ1-6|.
CASRDETGDNSPLHF
TGTGCCAGCAGAGACGAGACAGGGGACAATTCACCCCTCCACTTT
>TRBV5-1|.|TRBJ2-7|.
CASSGVETYEQYF
TGCGCCAGCAGCGGCGTTGAGACTTACGAGCAGTACTTC
>TRBV28|.|TRBJ2-5|.
CASSADKGRVETQYF
TGTGCCAGCAGTGCTGACAAGGGGCGTGTTGAGACCCAGTACTTC
>TRBV6-5|TRBD2|TRBJ2-3|.
CATGGTGPDTDTQYF
TGTGCCACGGGGGGGACTGGACCGGACACAGATACGCAGTATTTT
>TRBV11-3|TRBD1|TRBJ1-1|.
CASSDRASSTEAFF
TGTGCCAGCAGTGACAGGGCTTCAAGTACTGAAGCTTTCTTT
>TRBV28|TRBD2|TRBJ2-7|.
CASALAGVGGEQYF
TGTGCCAGCGCGCTAGCGGGAGTTGGTGGCGAGCAGTACTTC
>TRBV7-8|TRBD2|TRBJ2-7|.
CASSSSSGSGYEQYF
TGTGCCAGCAGCTCAAGTAGCGGGAGTGGGTACGAGCAGTACTTC
>TRBV2|TRBD2|TRBJ2-1|.
CASSGSGGAYNEQFF
TGTGCCAGCAGTGGAAGCGGGGGGGCGTACAATGAGCAGTTCTTC
>TRBV28|TRBD2|TRBJ2-1|.
CASKGGSYEQFF
TGTGCCTCCAAAGGCGGGAGCTATGAGCAGTTCTTC
>TRBV12-5|.|TRBJ2-1|.
CASGLVTGSPPYNEQFF
TGTGCTAGTGGTTTGGTAACCGGGTCCCCACCCTACAATGAGCAGTTCTTC
>TRBV6-6|.|TRBJ1-5|few
CATRGSGNQPQHF
TGTGCCACAAGGGGTTCTGGCAATCAGCCCCAGCATTTT
>TRBV6-5|.|TRBJ1-2|.
CASRPQEDGYGYTF
TGTGCCAGCAGGCCCCAGGAGGACGGCTATGGCTACACCTTC